This is a list of T cell receptor beta chains from one sample in a study of blood T cell repertoires in COVID-19. Clones were sequenced by immunoSEQ multiplex PCR, and TCRdb holds only the in-frame ones, with some missing. Among over 80,000 clones listed, approximately 87% were seen once. Sequencing was performed on peripheral blood. The receptors originated from a human donor in a cohort sampled during active COVID-19. Both conserved end residues are part of each CDR3. The order of the fields is V gene, D gene, clone size, J gene, CDR3 protein, CDR3 DNA. A D gene is named only where the DNA matches it firmly. Part of the rows lack a size; the others show once, few, many or a class for expanded clones.

V: TRBV6-4; D: TRBD1; size: -; J: TRBJ1-1; CDR3: CASSRTGDTEAFF; DNA: TGTGCCAGCAGCAGGACAGGGGACACTGAAGCTTTCTTT
V: TRBV2; D: -; size: -; J: TRBJ1-2; CDR3: CASSVAFYGYTF; DNA: TGTGCCAGCAGTGTGGCATTTTATGGCTACACCTTC
V: TRBV5-8; D: TRBD1; size: -; J: TRBJ1-2; CDR3: CASSSRTGGLNYGYTF; DNA: TGTGCCAGCAGCTCCCGGACAGGGGGGCTTAACTATGGCTACACCTTC
V: TRBV20-1; D: TRBD2; size: -; J: TRBJ2-2; CDR3: CSASGLAGVQNTGELFF; DNA: TGCAGTGCTAGTGGGCTAGCGGGAGTTCAGAACACCGGGGAGCTGTTTTTT
V: TRBV28; D: -; size: -; J: TRBJ1-6; CDR3: CASSPINSPLHF; DNA: TGTGCCAGCAGTCCCATCAATTCACCCCTCCACTTT
V: TRBV2; D: TRBD1; size: -; J: TRBJ1-4; CDR3: CASSEGQGANEKLFF; DNA: TGTGCCAGCAGTGAGGGACAGGGTGCTAATGAAAAACTGTTTTTT
V: TRBV29-1; D: TRBD1; size: -; J: TRBJ1-2; CDR3: CSVEFTGGLGYTF; DNA: TGCAGCGTTGAATTTACAGGGGGCTTGGGCTACACCTTC
V: TRBV10-1; D: TRBD2; size: -; J: TRBJ2-1; CDR3: CASSVPSGSSGNEQFF; DNA: TGCGCCAGCAGTGTGCCTAGCGGGAGTTCGGGCAATGAGCAGTTCTTC
V: TRBV7-8; D: -; size: once; J: TRBJ2-7; CDR3: CATAGGRGRQAYEQYF; DNA: TGTGCCACCGCTGGAGGGAGGGGGAGACAGGCCTACGAGCAGTACTTC
V: TRBV9; D: TRBD2; size: few; J: TRBJ2-3; CDR3: CASSVVAGFTDTQYF; DNA: TGTGCCAGCAGCGTAGTAGCGGGATTCACAGATACGCAGTATTTT
V: TRBV25-1; D: TRBD1; size: -; J: TRBJ2-1; CDR3: CASSRQGGPGEQFF; DNA: TGTGCCAGCAGTCGACAGGGCGGTCCCGGTGAGCAGTTCTTC
V: TRBV19; D: -; size: -; J: TRBJ2-7; CDR3: CATRLSGAYEQYF; DNA: TGTGCCACCCGACTCAGCGGAGCCTACGAGCAGTACTTC
V: TRBV7-3; D: -; size: -; J: TRBJ2-6; CDR3: CASSLGGSGANVLTF; DNA: TGTGCCAGCAGCTTAGGAGGGTCGGGGGCCAACGTCCTGACTTTC
V: TRBV19; D: TRBD1; size: -; J: TRBJ2-7; CDR3: CASSIDRGRNEQYF; DNA: TGTGCCAGTAGTATAGACAGGGGGCGCAACGAGCAGTACTTC
V: TRBV7-3; D: TRBD2; size: -; J: TRBJ2-4; CDR3: CASSLTNLAGEARYF; DNA: TGTGCCAGCAGCTTAACAAATCTAGCGGGAGAAGCTCGGTACTTC
V: TRBV6-5; D: -; size: -; J: TRBJ2-7; CDR3: CASSRKQGHEQYF; DNA: TGTGCCAGCAGCAGAAAACAGGGTCACGAGCAGTACTTC
V: TRBV5-5; D: TRBD1; size: -; J: TRBJ1-5; CDR3: CASTQQGTAFEPQHF; DNA: TGTGCCAGCACCCAACAAGGGACAGCTTTTGAGCCCCAGCATTTT
V: TRBV7-9; D: -; size: few; J: TRBJ1-5; CDR3: CASSPGEGNQPQHF; DNA: TGTGCCAGCAGCCCCGGAGAGGGCAATCAGCCCCAGCATTTT
V: TRBV14; D: -; size: -; J: TRBJ2-6; CDR3: CASSLRQGANVLTF; DNA: TGTGCCAGCAGCCTCCGACAGGGGGCCAACGTCCTGACTTTC
V: TRBV9; D: TRBD2; size: -; J: TRBJ2-5; CDR3: CASSVQGLAGEETQYF; DNA: TGTGCCAGCAGCGTACAGGGACTAGCGGGAGAAGAGACCCAGTACTTC
V: TRBV4-1; D: TRBD2; size: -; J: TRBJ2-7; CDR3: CASSQDLGSGGAFEQYF; DNA: TGCGCCAGCAGCCAAGATCTGGGCTCCGGGGGGGCCTTCGAGCAGTACTTC
V: TRBV7-2; D: TRBD1; size: -; J: TRBJ2-5; CDR3: CASSSDRGQVSVAETQYF; DNA: TGTGCCAGCAGCTCCGACAGGGGGCAAGTCTCGGTTGCGGAGACCCAGTACTTC
V: TRBV2; D: -; size: -; J: TRBJ2-7; CDR3: CASSEAPGTYEQYF; DNA: TGTGCCAGCAGTGAAGCGCCAGGCACCTACGAGCAGTACTTC
V: TRBV3-1/TRBV3-2; D: TRBD1; size: -; J: TRBJ1-1; CDR3: CASSPRQGGEAFF; DNA: TGTGCCAGCAGCCCCCGACAGGGAGGTGAAGCTTTCTTT
V: TRBV6-5; D: TRBD2; size: -; J: TRBJ2-3; CDR3: CASSYRLAGASDTQYF; DNA: TGTGCCAGCAGTTACAGGCTAGCGGGAGCCTCAGATACGCAGTATTTT
V: TRBV7-9; D: TRBD2; size: -; J: TRBJ2-3; CDR3: CASSSRDYSDTQYF; DNA: TGTGCCAGCAGCTCCCGGGACTACTCCGATACGCAGTATTTT
V: TRBV6-5; D: -; size: -; J: TRBJ1-1; CDR3: CASSYWQGSMNTEAFF; DNA: TGTGCCAGCAGTTACTGGCAGGGGAGTATGAACACTGAAGCTTTCTTT
V: TRBV28; D: -; size: -; J: TRBJ1-2; CDR3: CASSSRGGGYTF; DNA: TGTGCCAGCAGTTCCCGGGGGGGAGGCTACACCTTC
V: TRBV11-2; D: TRBD1; size: -; J: TRBJ1-5; CDR3: CASSSTGGQPQHF; DNA: TGTGCCAGCAGTTCGACAGGGGGTCAGCCCCAGCATTTT
V: TRBV4-1; D: -; size: -; J: TRBJ1-4; CDR3: CASSQDPGFGNEKLFF; DNA: TGCGCCAGCAGCCAAGATCCAGGGTTCGGCAATGAAAAACTGTTTTTT
V: TRBV9; D: -; size: -; J: TRBJ2-1; CDR3: CASSVEGESREQFF; DNA: TGTGCCAGCAGCGTAGAGGGAGAGTCCAGAGAGCAGTTCTTC
V: TRBV7-2; D: TRBD2; size: -; J: TRBJ2-5; CDR3: CASSSRLAGGRETQYF; DNA: TGTGCCAGCAGCTCGAGACTAGCGGGAGGGCGGGAGACCCAGTACTTC
V: TRBV9; D: -; size: -; J: TRBJ1-4; CDR3: CASSVANQAEKLFF; DNA: TGTGCCAGCAGCGTAGCTAACCAGGCTGAAAAACTGTTTTTT
V: TRBV2; D: -; size: -; J: TRBJ2-7; CDR3: CASSEPNEQYF; DNA: TGTGCCAGCAGTGAACCAAACGAGCAGTACTTC
V: TRBV10-3; D: TRBD2; size: few; J: TRBJ2-7; CDR3: CAISSGLAGRYRYEQYF; DNA: TGTGCCATCAGCTCGGGACTAGCGGGACGATACCGCTACGAGCAGTACTTC
V: TRBV7-2; D: -; size: once; J: TRBJ2-7; CDR3: CASSLLPETSYEQYF; DNA: TGTGCCAGCAGCTTATTACCGGAGACCTCCTACGAGCAGTACTTC
V: TRBV5-4; D: -; size: -; J: TRBJ2-3; CDR3: CASSYDSGNPGDTQYF; DNA: TGTGCCAGCAGCTACGATAGCGGCAACCCCGGGGATACGCAGTATTTT
V: TRBV5-1; D: -; size: -; J: TRBJ1-1; CDR3: CASSLQKNTEAFF; DNA: TGCGCCAGCAGCCTTCAGAAGAACACTGAAGCTTTCTTT
V: TRBV6-2/TRBV6-3; D: TRBD2; size: -; J: TRBJ2-6; CDR3: CASSYSGGSGANVLTF; DNA: TGTGCCAGCAGTTACTCGGGGGGGTCTGGGGCCAACGTCCTGACTTTC
V: TRBV28; D: -; size: -; J: TRBJ2-7; CDR3: CASTRLYEQYF; DNA: TGTGCCAGCACCAGGTTGTACGAGCAGTACTTC
V: TRBV3-1/TRBV3-2; D: TRBD1; size: few; J: TRBJ1-4; CDR3: CASSQEQGGREKLFF; DNA: TGTGCCAGCAGCCAGGAACAGGGGGGTCGTGAAAAACTGTTTTTT
V: TRBV6-1; D: TRBD1; size: -; J: TRBJ2-3; CDR3: CASSEDRGIDTQYF; DNA: TGTGCCAGCAGTGAAGACAGGGGGATAGATACGCAGTATTTT
V: TRBV29-1; D: -; size: -; J: TRBJ1-3; CDR3: CSVVENLSGNTIYF; DNA: TGCAGCGTTGTTGAGAATCTCTCTGGAAACACCATATATTTT
V: TRBV7-2; D: -; size: -; J: TRBJ2-7; CDR3: CASSFSRGPYEQYF; DNA: TGTGCCAGCAGCTTTTCTCGCGGGCCCTACGAGCAGTACTTC
V: TRBV28; D: -; size: -; J: TRBJ2-2; CDR3: CASSLPSLGAAGELFF; DNA: TGTGCCAGCAGTTTACCTTCGCTGGGGGCGGCCGGGGAGCTGTTTTTT
V: TRBV6-2/TRBV6-3; D: -; size: once; J: TRBJ2-1; CDR3: CASSYTENEQFF; DNA: TGTGCCAGCAGTTACACCGAGAATGAGCAGTTCTTC